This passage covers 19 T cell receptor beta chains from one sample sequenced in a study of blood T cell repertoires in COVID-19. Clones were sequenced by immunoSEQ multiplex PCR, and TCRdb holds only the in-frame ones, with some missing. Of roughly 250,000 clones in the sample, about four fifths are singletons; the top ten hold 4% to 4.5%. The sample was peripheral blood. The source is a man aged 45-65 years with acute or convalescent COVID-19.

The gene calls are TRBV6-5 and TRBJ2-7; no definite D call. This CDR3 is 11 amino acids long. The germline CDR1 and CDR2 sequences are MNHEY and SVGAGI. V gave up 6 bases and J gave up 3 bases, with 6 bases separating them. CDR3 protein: CASRRSYEQYF. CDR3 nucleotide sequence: TGTGCCAGCAGGAGGAGCTACGAGCAGTACTTC.

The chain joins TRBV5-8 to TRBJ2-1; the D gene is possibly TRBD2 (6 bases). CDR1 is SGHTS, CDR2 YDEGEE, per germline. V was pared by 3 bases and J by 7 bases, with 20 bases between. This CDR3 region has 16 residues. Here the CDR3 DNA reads TGTGCCAGCAGCTACGTCTGGGACTCCCTGGCGAATGAGCAGTTCTTC. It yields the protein CASSYVWDSLANEQFF.

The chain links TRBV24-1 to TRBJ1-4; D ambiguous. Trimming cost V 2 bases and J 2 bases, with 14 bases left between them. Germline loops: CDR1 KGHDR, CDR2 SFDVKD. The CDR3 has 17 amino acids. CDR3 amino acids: CATSDSGSGSTNEKLFF. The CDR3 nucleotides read TGTGCCACCAGTGATTCCGGCTCGGGGAGCACTAATGAAAAACTGTTTTTT.

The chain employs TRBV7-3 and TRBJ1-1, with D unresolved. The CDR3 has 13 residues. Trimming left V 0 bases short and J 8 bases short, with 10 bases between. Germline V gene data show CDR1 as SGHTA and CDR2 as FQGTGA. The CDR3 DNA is TGTGCCAGCAGCTTAACAGTGGCGGCCGAAGCTTTCTTT. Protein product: CASSLTVAAEAFF.

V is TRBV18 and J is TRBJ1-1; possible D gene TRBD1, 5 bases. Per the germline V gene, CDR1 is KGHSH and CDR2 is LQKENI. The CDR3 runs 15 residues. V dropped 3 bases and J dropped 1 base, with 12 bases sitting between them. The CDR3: CASSPDTGANTEAFF. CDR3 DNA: TGTGCCAGCTCACCCGATACAGGAGCGAACACTGAAGCTTTCTTT. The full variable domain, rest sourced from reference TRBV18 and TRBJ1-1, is NAGVMQNPRHLVRRRGQEARLRCSPMKGHSHVYWYRQLPEEGLKFMVYLQKENIIDESGMPKERFSAEFPKEGPSILRIQQVVRGDSAAYFCASSPDTGANTEAFFGQGTRLTVV.

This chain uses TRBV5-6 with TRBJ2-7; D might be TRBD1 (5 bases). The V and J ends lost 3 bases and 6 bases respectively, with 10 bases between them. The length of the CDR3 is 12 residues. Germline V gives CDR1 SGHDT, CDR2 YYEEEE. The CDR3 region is CASSWGNSEQYF. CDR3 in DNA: TGTGCCAGCAGCTGGGGCAACAGCGAGCAGTACTTC.

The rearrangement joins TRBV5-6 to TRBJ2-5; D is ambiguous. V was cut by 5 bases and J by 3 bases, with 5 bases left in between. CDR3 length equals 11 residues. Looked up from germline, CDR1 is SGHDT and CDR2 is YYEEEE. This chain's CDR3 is CASRREETQYF. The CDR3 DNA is TGTGCCAGCAGACGAGAAGAGACCCAGTACTTC.

CDR3 coding DNA: TGTGCCAGTAGTCCGTCTTTACACAGCGGACAGCCCCAGCATTTT. As protein: CASSPSLHSGQPQHF. The chain joins TRBV19 to TRBJ1-5; D ambiguous. V was cut by 5 bases and J by 7 bases, with 18 bases left in between. The V gene's germline CDR1 is LNHDA and CDR2 SQIVND (reference sequence). The CDR3 covers 15 residues.

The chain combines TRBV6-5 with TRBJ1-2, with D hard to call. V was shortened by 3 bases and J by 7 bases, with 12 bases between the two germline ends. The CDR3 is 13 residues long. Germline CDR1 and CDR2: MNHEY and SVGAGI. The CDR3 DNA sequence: TGTGCCAGCAGTTATTCGATCAGAGGTGGCTACACCTTC. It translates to CASSYSIRGGYTF.

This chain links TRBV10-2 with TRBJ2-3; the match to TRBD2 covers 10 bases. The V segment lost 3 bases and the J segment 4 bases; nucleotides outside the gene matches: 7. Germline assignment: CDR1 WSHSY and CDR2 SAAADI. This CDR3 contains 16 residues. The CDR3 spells CASSELRLAGADTQYF. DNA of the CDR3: TGCGCCAGCAGTGAATTGCGGCTAGCGGGAGCAGATACGCAGTATTTT.

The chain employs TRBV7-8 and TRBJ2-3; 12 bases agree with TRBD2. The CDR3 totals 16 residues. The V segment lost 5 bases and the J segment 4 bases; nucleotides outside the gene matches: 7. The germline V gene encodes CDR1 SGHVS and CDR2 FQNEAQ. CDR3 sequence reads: CASSLRLAGVADTQYF. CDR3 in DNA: TGTGCCAGCAGCCTGCGACTAGCGGGGGTAGCAGATACGCAGTATTTT. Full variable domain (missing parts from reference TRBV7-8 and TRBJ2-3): GAGVSQSPRYKVAKRGQDVALRCDPISGHVSLFWYQQALGQGPEFLTYFQNEAQLDKSGLPSDRFFAERPEGSVSTLKIQRTQQEDSAVYLCASSLRLAGVADTQYFGPGTRLTVL.

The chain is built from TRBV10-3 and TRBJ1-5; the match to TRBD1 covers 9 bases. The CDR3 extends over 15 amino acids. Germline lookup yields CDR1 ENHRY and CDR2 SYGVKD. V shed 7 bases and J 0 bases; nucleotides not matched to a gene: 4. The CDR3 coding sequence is TGTGCCATCAAACAGGGGGCTGGTAGCAATCAGCCCCAGCATTTT. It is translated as CAIKQGAGSNQPQHF.

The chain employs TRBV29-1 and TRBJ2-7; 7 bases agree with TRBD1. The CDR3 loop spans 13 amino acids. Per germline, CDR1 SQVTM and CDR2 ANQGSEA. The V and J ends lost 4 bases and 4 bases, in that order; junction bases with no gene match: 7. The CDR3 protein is CSVVPGTAYEQYF. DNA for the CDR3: TGCAGCGTTGTGCCTGGGACAGCTTACGAGCAGTACTTC.

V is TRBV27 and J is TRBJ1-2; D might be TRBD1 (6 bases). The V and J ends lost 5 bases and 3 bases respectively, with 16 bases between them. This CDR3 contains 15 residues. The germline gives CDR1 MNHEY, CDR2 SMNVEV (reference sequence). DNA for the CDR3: TGTGCCAGCAGTGGAGACAGGACCTCCGACTATGGCTACACCTTC. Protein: CASSGDRTSDYGYTF.

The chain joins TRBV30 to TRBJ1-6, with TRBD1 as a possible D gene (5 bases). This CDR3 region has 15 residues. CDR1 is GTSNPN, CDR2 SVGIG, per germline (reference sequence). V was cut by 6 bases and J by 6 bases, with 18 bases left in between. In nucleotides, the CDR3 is TGTGCCTGCCCGTCGCCAGGGCTTGCTAATTCACCCCTCCACTTT. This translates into CACPSPGLANSPLHF.

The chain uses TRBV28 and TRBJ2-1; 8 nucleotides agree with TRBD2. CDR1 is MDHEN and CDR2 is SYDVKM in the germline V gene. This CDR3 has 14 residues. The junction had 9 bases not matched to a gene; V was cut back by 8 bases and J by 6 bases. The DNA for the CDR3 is TGTGCCAGCTGGACTAGCCCTACCCCCAATGAGCAGTTCTTC. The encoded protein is CASWTSPTPNEQFF.

The CDR3 here is CASSAGPRGLAGVNTGELFF. Here the CDR3 DNA reads TGTGCCAGCAGCGCAGGTCCAAGGGGGCTAGCGGGGGTAAACACCGGGGAGCTGTTTTTT. The chain joins TRBV9 to TRBJ2-2; 10 bases line up with TRBD2. Germline V gene sequence: CDR1 SGDLS, CDR2 YYNGEE. The CDR3 has 20 residues. V was clipped by 3 bases and J by 2 bases; unmatched bases: 16.

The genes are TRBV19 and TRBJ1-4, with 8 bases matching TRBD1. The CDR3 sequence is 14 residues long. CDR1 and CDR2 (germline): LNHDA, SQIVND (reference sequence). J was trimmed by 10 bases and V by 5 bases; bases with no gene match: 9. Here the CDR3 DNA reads TGTGCCAGTAGTCCCGGGACAGGACTTGGAAAACTGTTTTTT. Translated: CASSPGTGLGKLFF.

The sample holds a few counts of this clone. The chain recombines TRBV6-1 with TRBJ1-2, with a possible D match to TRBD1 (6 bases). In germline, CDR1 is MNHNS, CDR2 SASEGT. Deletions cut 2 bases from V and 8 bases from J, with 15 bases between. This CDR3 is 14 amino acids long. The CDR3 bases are TGTGCCAGCAGTGAATATGGGCCAAGGGGGGGCTACACCTTC. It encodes CASSEYGPRGGYTF.